This TCR beta chain came from a study of blood T cell repertoires in COVID-19. Using immunoSEQ multiplex PCR, the repertoire was profiled, and TCRdb retains in-frame clones only, with some absent. The sample has a few hundred thousand clones, 88% seen once; the top ten hold 4%. This CDR3 contains 17 residues. V was clipped by 5 bases and J by 4 bases; unmatched bases: 6. Germline CDR1 LGHDT, CDR2 YNNKEL (reference sequence). The sequenced sample was peripheral blood. The rearrangement uses TRBV3-1 (or the pseudogene TRBV3-2) and TRBJ2-2, with TRBD2 identical over 14 bases. This sequence originates from a man aged 55 to 70 who had recovered from COVID-19. The CDR3 loop is CASSAGLAGGGTGELFF. CDR3 coding DNA: TGTGCCAGCAGCGCTGGACTAGCGGGGGGCGGCACCGGGGAGCTGTTTTTT.